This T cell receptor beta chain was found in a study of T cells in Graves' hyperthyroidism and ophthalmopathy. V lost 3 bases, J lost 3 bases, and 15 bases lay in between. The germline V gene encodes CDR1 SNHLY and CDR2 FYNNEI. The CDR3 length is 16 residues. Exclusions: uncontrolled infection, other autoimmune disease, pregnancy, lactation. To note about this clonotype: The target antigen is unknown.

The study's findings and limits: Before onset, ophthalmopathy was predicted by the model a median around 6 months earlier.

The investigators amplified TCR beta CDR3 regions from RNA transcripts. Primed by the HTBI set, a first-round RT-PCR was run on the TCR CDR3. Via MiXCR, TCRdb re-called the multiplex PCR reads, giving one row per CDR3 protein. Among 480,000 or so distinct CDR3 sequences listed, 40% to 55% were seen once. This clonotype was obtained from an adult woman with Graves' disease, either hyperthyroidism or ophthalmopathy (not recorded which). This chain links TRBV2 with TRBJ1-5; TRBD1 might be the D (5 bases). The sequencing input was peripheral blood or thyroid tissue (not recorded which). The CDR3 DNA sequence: TGTGCCAGCAGTGATTACACAGGCGCTACCAATCAGCCCCAGCATTTT. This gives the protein CASSDYTGATNQPQHF.